The 13 T cell receptor beta chains in this list originate from one sample, sequenced in a study of cytomegalovirus exposure and HLA in healthy donors. PCR amplification relied on 60 Vbeta primers (plus 13 Jbeta primers). Clones were read by immunoSEQ multiplex PCR, and TCRdb kept only the in-frame ones, dropping some. Altogether about 84,000 clones are present, just under 80% being singletons, with the ten largest covering 2% to 3%. Sequenced input: PBMCs. These receptor sequences come from a male donor in good health and CMV-seropositive.

The chain links TRBV30 to TRBJ2-7, with a weak D call TRBD2 (5 bases). Germline CDR1 and CDR2: GTSNPN and SVGIG (reference sequence). The germline V and J ends were trimmed by 4 bases and 3 bases, with 10 bases remaining between them. The CDR3 totals 12 residues. CDR3 loop: CAWNDGSYEQYF. The CDR3 DNA reads TGTGCCTGGAATGATGGGAGCTACGAGCAGTACTTC.

This rearrangement joins TRBV29-1 to TRBJ2-5, with a weak D call TRBD2 (5 bases). The length of the CDR3 is 13 residues. CDR1 and CDR2 from the germline V gene are SQVTM and ANQGSEA. V shed 3 bases and J shed 1 base, with 9 bases lying between them. This chain's CDR3 is CSVDSAAQETQYF. The CDR3 DNA reads TGCAGCGTTGATTCAGCGGCCCAAGAGACCCAGTACTTC.

Only one count was recorded for this clone. V gene TRBV5-1 combines with J gene TRBJ2-1, with 13 bases that match TRBD2. The germline gives CDR1 SGHRS, CDR2 YFSETQ. The ends lost 0 bases at V and 8 bases at J; junction bases unmatched: 5. The CDR3 sequence is 16 residues long. The CDR3 region is CASSLELAGGPDEQFF. DNA of the CDR3: TGCGCCAGCAGCTTGGAACTAGCGGGAGGGCCTGATGAGCAGTTCTTC. The entire variable domain, with the rest obtained from reference TRBV5-1 and TRBJ2-1, is as follows: KAGVTQTPRYLIKTRGQQVTLSCSPISGHRSVSWYQQTPGQGLQFLFEYFSETQRNKGNFPGRFSGRQFSNSRSEMNVSTLELGDSALYLCASSLELAGGPDEQFFGPGTRLTVL.

This clone was found once. The chain uses TRBV9 and TRBJ1-5, with D perhaps TRBD1 (5 bases). This CDR3 has 15 residues. V was cut by 4 bases and J by 6 bases, with 17 bases left in between. Germline CDR1 SGDLS, CDR2 YYNGEE. This CDR3 is CASSSRGVGGQPQHF. The DNA for the CDR3 is TGTGCCAGCAGCTCCCGCGGGGTGGGGGGTCAGCCCCAGCATTTT.

This rearrangement joins TRBV9 to TRBJ2-2, with D maybe TRBD1 (6 bases). The germline V gene encodes CDR1 SGDLS and CDR2 YYNGEE. V lost 2 bases and J 6 bases, leaving 14 bases between the germline ends. CDR3 size: 15 residues. CDR3 amino acids: CASSVGRGTAGELFF. The CDR3 DNA reads as TGTGCCAGCAGCGTTGGAAGGGGGACCGCCGGGGAGCTGTTTTTT.

The gene calls are TRBV7-3 and TRBJ2-1; D unclear. This CDR3 contains 17 residues. The V end lost 5 bases, the J end lost 5 bases, and 22 bases lay between the germline ends. The V gene's germline CDR1 is SGHTA and CDR2 FQGTGA. CDR3 region: CASSVVSLSPADNEQFF. CDR3 nucleotide sequence: TGTGCCAGCAGCGTCGTGTCTCTATCCCCCGCCGACAATGAGCAGTTCTTC.

The chain uses TRBV5-4 and TRBJ1-2; 8 bases agree with TRBD1. The CDR3 covers 17 residues. Germline V gene lookup returns CDR1 SGHNT and CDR2 YYREEE (reference sequence). The J segment lost 8 bases and the V segment lost 3 bases, leaving 18 bases of the junction unmatched. The CDR3 DNA reads as TGTGCCAGCAGCTCCTCCAGGACAGGGATCTTCAGAAGGGGCTACACCTTC. Its translation is CASSSSRTGIFRRGYTF.

A word on this clone: At one of its ends the junction is not consistent with the germline gene, which may arise from a read error. The chain links TRBV7-9 to TRBJ2-2, with 8 bases that match TRBD2. The CDR3 totals 18 residues. Germline V gives CDR1 SEHNR, CDR2 FQNEAQ (reference sequence). CDR3 residues: CAISLVGSAGVNTGELFF. CDR3 sequence (DNA): TGTGCCATCAGCTTAGTGGGGTCAGCGGGGGTGAACACCGGGGAGCTGTTTTTT.

The rearrangement joins TRBV25-1 to TRBJ1-1; D may be TRBD1 (6 bases). Per germline, CDR1 MGHDK and CDR2 SYGVNS. The CDR3 is 14 residues long. Trimming pared 4 bases from V and 3 bases from J, leaving 12 bases between. The CDR3 sequence: CASSGPQGYTEAFF. The CDR3 DNA reads TGTGCCAGCAGTGGCCCCCAGGGGTACACTGAAGCTTTCTTT.

V gene TRBV7-2 combines with J gene TRBJ2-7; possibly TRBD1 for D (5 bases). The CDR3 is 14 amino acids. Germline V gene data show CDR1 as SGHTA and CDR2 as FQGNSA. Between the trimmed V and J ends, which lost 5 bases and 0 bases, there was a span of 11 bases. CDR3 DNA sequence: TGTGCCAGCAGCGTGGACACGAGCTCCTACGAGCAGTACTTC. It yields the protein CASSVDTSSYEQYF.

The chain couples TRBV27 to TRBJ2-7; a weak D match, TRBD2 (5 bases). The germline gives CDR1 MNHEY, CDR2 SMNVEV (reference sequence). CDR3 size: 15 residues. Trimming shortened V by 3 bases and J by 1 base, and 13 bases separated the two germline ends. CDR3 region: CASSLRVPLSYEQYF. DNA for the CDR3: TGTGCCAGCAGTTTGAGGGTCCCCTTATCCTACGAGCAGTACTTC.

The gene calls are TRBV18 and TRBJ1-5; 8 positions agree with TRBD1. V shed 3 bases, J shed 2 bases, and the junction held 15 bases outside the gene matches. Germline values: CDR1 KGHSH, CDR2 LQKENI. This CDR3 region has 19 residues. Here the CDR3 reads CASSPPGRGQLRGNQPQHF. In DNA, the CDR3 is TGTGCCAGCTCACCCCCCGGCAGGGGGCAGTTGAGGGGCAATCAGCCCCAGCATTTT.

This chain connects TRBV6-1 to TRBJ1-2; the D is unclear. This CDR3 is 14 amino acids long. Deletions cut 2 bases from V and 0 bases from J, with 7 bases between. CDR1 MNHNS and CDR2 SASEGT come from the germline V gene. The chain's CDR3 is CASSEQSANYGYTF. As DNA, the CDR3 is TGTGCCAGCAGTGAACAATCAGCTAACTATGGCTACACCTTC.